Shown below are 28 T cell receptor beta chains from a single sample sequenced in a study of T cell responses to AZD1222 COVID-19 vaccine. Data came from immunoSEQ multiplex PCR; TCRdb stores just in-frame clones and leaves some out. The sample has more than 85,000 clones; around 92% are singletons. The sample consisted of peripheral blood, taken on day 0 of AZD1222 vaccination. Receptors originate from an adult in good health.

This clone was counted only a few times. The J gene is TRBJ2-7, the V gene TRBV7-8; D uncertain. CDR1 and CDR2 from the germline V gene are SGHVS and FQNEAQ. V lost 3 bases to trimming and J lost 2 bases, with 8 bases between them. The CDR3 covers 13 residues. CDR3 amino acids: CASSFGGTYEQYF. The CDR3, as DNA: TGTGCCAGCAGCTTCGGCGGCACCTACGAGCAGTACTTC.

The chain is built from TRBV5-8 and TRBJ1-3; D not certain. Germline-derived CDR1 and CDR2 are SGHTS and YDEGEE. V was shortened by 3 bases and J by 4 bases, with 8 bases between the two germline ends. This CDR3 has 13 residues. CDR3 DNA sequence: TGTGCCAGCAGCTACGACATCGGAAACACCATATATTTT. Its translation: CASSYDIGNTIYF.

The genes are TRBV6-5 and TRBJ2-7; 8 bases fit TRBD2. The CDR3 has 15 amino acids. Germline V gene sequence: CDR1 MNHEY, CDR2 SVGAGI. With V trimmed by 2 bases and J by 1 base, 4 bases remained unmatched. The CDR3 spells CASSYGLAGSYEQYF. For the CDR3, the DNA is TGTGCCAGCAGTTACGGGCTAGCGGGTTCCTACGAGCAGTACTTC.

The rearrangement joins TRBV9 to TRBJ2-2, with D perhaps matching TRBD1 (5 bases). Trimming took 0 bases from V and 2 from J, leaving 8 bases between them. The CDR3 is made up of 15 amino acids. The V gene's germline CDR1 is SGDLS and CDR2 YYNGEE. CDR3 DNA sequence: TGTGCCAGCAGCGTAGCTCAGGGAAACACCGGGGAGCTGTTTTTT. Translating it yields CASSVAQGNTGELFF.

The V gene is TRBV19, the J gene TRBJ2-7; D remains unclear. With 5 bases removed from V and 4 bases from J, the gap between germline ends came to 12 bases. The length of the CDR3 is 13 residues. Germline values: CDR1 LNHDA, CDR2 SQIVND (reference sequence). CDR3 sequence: CASSSSTDYEQYF. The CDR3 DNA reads TGTGCCAGTAGTTCATCGACGGATTACGAGCAGTACTTC.

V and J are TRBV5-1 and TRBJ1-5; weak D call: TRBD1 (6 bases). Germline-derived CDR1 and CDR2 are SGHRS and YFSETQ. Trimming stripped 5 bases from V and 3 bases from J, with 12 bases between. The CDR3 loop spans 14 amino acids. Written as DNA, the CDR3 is TGCGCCAGCAGTCGAACAGGGCCCAATCAGCCCCAGCATTTT. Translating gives CASSRTGPNQPQHF.

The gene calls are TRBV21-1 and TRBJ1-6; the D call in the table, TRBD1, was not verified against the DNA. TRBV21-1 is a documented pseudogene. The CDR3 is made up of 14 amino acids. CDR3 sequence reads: CASSKGTGSSPLHF. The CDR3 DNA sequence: TGTGCCAGCAGCAAGGGGACAGGGAGTTCACCCCTCCACTTT.

This CDR3 is CARREEGCHNSPLHF. CDR3 bases: TGTGCCAGAAGGGAAGAGGGGTGCCATAATTCACCCCTCCACTTT. The genes are TRBV21-1 and TRBJ1-6. TRBV21-1 is a listed pseudogene. The CDR3 has 15 residues.

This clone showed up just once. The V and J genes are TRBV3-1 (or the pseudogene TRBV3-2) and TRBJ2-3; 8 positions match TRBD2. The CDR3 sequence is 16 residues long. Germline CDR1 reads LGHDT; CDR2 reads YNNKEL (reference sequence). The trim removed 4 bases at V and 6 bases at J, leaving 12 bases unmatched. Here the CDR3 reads CASSRDGTRRADTQYF. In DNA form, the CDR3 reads TGTGCCAGCAGCCGAGACGGGACTAGGAGGGCGGATACGCAGTATTTT.

The CDR3 reads CASSVASGGYEQYF. The CDR3 DNA follows: TGTGCCAGCAGCGTAGCTAGCGGGGGTTACGAGCAGTACTTC. This chain joins TRBV9 and TRBJ2-7; 10 bases are shared with TRBD2. Looked up from germline, CDR1 is SGDLS and CDR2 is YYNGEE. Trimming took 0 bases from V and 4 from J; bases not matched to a gene: 1. The CDR3 is 14 amino acids.

Here the CDR3 DNA reads TGTGCCAGCACCAATACCCAGGGAAGTAACTATGGCTACACCTTC. Translation gives CASTNTQGSNYGYTF. V and J are TRBV6-5 and TRBJ1-2, with D perhaps TRBD1 (5 bases). V was trimmed by 7 bases and J by 1 base, leaving 16 bases between them. The CDR3 has 15 residues. The germline CDR1 and CDR2 sequences are MNHEY and SVGAGI.

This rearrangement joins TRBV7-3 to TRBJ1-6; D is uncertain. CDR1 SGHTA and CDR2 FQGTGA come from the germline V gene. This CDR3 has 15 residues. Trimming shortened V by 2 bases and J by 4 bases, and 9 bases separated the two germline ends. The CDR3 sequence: CASSLDRGYNSPLHF. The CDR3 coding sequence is TGTGCCAGCAGCTTAGATCGGGGTTATAATTCACCCCTCCACTTT.

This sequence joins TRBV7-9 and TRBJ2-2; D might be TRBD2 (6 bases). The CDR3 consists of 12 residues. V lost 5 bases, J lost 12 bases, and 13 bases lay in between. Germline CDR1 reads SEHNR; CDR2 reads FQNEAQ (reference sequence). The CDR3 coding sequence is TGTGCCAGCAGCCGGCGGGACGGTCAGCTGTTTTTT. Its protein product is CASSRRDGQLFF.

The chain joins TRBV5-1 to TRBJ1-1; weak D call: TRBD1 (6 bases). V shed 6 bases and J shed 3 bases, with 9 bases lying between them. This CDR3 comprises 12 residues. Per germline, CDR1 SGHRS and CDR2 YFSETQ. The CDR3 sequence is CASKDSYTEAFF. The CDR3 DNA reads TGCGCCAGCAAGGACAGCTACACTGAAGCTTTCTTT.

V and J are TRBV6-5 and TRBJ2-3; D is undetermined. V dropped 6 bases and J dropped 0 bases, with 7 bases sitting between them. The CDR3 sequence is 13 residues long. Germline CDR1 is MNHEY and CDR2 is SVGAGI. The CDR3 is CASRPRSTDTQYF. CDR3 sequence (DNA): TGTGCCAGCAGGCCCCGAAGCACAGATACGCAGTATTTT.

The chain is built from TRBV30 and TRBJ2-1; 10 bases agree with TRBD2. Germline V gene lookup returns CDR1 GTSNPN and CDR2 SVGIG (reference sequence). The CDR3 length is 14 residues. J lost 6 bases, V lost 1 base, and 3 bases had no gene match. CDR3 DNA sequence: TGTGCCTGGAGTGGGGGACTAGCGTCCAATGAGCAGTTCTTC. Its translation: CAWSGGLASNEQFF. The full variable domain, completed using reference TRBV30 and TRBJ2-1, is SQTIHQWPATLVQPVGSPLSLECTVEGTSNPNLYWYRQAAGRGLQLLFYSVGIGQISSEVPQNLSASRPQDRQFILSSKKLLLSDSGFYLCAWSGGLASNEQFFGPGTRLTVL.

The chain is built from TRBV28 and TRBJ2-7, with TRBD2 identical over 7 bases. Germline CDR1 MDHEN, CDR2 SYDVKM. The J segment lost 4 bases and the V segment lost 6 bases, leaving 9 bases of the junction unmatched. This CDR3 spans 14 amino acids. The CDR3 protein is CASRRREGGYEQYF. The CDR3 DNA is TGTGCCAGCAGGAGGAGGGAGGGCGGATACGAGCAGTACTTC.

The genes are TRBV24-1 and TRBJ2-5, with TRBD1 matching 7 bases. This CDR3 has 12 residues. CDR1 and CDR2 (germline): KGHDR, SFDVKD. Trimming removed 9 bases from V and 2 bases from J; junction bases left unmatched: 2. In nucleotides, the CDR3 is TGTGCCACCCGGGACAGTCAAGAGACCCAGTACTTC. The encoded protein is CATRDSQETQYF.

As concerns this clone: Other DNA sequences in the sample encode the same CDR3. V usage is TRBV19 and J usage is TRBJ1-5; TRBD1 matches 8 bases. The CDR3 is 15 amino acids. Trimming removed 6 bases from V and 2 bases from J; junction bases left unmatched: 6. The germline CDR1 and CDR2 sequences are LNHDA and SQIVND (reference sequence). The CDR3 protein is CASRTDRGGNQPQHF. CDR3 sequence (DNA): TGTGCCAGTAGAACCGACAGGGGAGGCAATCAGCCCCAGCATTTT.

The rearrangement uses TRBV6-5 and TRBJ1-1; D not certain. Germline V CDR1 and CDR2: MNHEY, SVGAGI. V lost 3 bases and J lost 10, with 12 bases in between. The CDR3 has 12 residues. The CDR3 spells CASSYKSGPAFF. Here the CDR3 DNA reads TGTGCCAGCAGTTATAAATCAGGCCCAGCTTTCTTT.

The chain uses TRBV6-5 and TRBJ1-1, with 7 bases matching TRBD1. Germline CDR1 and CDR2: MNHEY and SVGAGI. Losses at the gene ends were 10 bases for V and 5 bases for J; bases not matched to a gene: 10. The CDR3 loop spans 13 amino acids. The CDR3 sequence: CATRGGAGTEAFF. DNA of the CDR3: TGTGCCACCAGGGGGGGCGCGGGGACTGAAGCTTTCTTT.

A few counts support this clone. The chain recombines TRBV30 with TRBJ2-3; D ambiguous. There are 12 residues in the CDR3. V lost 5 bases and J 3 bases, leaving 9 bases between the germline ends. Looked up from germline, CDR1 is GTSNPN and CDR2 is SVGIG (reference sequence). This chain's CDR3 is CAWGPATDTQYF. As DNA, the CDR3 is TGTGCCTGGGGACCCGCGACAGATACGCAGTATTTT.

CDR3 amino acids: CASSIAGGQNEQFF. The CDR3 DNA reads as TGTGCCAGTAGTATAGCGGGGGGCCAGAATGAGCAGTTCTTC. The V gene is TRBV19, the J gene TRBJ2-1, with a weak D call TRBD2 (7 bases). This CDR3 region has 14 residues. The germline gives CDR1 LNHDA, CDR2 SQIVND (reference sequence). Deletions cut 1 base from V and 7 bases from J, with 11 bases between.

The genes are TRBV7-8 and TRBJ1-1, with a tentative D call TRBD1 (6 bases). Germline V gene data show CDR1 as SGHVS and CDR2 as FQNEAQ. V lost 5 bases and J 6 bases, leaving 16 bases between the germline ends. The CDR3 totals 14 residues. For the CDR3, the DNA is TGTGCCAGCAGCCCGCATACAGGGTTTCCTGAAGCTTTCTTT. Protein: CASSPHTGFPEAFF.

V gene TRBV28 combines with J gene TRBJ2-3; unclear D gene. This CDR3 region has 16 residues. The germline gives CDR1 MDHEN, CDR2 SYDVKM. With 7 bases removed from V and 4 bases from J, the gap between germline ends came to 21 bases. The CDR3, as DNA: TGTGCCAGCAACCCCGCCGACTCCTTATGGGCAGATACGCAGTATTTT. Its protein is CASNPADSLWADTQYF.

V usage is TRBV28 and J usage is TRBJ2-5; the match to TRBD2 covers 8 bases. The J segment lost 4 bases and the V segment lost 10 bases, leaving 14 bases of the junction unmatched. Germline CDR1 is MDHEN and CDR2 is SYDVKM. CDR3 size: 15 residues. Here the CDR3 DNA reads TGTGCCATGTCCCGGGGGGGGTTTTTAGGAGAGACCCAGTACTTC. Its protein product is CAMSRGGFLGETQYF.

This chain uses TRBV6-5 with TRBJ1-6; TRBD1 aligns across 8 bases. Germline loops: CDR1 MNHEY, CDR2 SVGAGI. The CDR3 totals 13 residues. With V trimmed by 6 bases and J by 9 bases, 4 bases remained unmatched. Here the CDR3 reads CASRKDRVSPLHF. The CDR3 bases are TGTGCCAGCAGAAAGGACAGGGTTTCACCCCTCCACTTT.

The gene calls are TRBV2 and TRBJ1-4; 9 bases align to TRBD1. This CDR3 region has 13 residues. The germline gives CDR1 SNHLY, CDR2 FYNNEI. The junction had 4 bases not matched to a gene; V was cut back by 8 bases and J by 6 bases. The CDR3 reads CASGRDRDEKLFF. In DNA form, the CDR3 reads TGTGCCAGCGGCCGGGACAGGGATGAAAAACTGTTTTTT.